This T cell receptor (beta chain) comes out of a study of molecular identifiers for immune sequencing clone quantification. CDR1 SGDLS and CDR2 YYNGEE come from the germline V gene. The CDR3 spans 16 residues. Trimming at V came to 4 bases and at J to 7 bases, leaving 10 bases not matched to a gene. This clonotype has a handful of counts. TCRdb passed the PCR reads through MiXCR, listing each CDR3 protein once. Of approximately 40,000 distinct CDR3 sequences listed, nearly 25% are singletons. Sequencing used naive CD8+ T cells from blood, with Jurkat cell RNA spiked in. Subset here: FACS-sorted CD8+CD4-CCR7+CD45RA+ naive T cells. This TCR was recovered from a human donor in good health. Some libraries in this study had Jurkat cell RNA spiked in. The chain is built from TRBV9 and TRBJ2-1; 11 bases are a match to TRBD2. CDR3 region: CASSPGGSGGGNEQFF. The CDR3 DNA reads as TGTGCCAGCAGCCCCGGCGGTAGCGGGGGGGGGAATGAGCAGTTCTTC.